The rows below give T cell receptor beta chains drawn from one sample of a study of blood T cell repertoires in COVID-19. The table came from immunoSEQ multiplex PCR; TCRdb's copy has only in-frame clones and leaves some out. The sample has some 200,000 clones, roughly 89% seen once; the top ten hold 3.5% to 4.5%. Sequencing was performed on PBMCs or T cells enriched from blood (not recorded which). Receptors were obtained from a middle-aged woman with acute COVID-19. CDR3s include the opening cysteine and the closing phenylalanine or tryptophan. The order of the fields is V gene, J gene, clone size, D gene, CDR3 length, CDR3 DNA, CDR3 protein. The D gene is left open where the match is weak. The size entry is marked missing in some rows and otherwise reads once, few, many or a size class.

V gene: TRBV9; J gene: TRBJ1-5; clone size: .; D gene: .; CDR3 length: 16; CDR3 DNA: TGTGCCAGCAGCGGCGCAACTACCGGGGAAAATCAGCCCCAGCATTTT; CDR3 protein: CASSGATTGENQPQHF
V gene: TRBV23-1; J gene: TRBJ1-4; clone size: .; D gene: .; CDR3 length: 16; CDR3 DNA: TGCGCCAGCAGTCCGGACGCTGGCTCCCTCAGGGGAAAACTGTTTTTT; CDR3 protein: CASSPDAGSLRGKLFF
V gene: TRBV6-5; J gene: TRBJ1-1; clone size: .; D gene: .; CDR3 length: 14; CDR3 DNA: TGTGCCAGTCGTCGCCCGACTGCGTACACTGAAGCTTTCTTT; CDR3 protein: CASRRPTAYTEAFF
V gene: TRBV19; J gene: TRBJ1-1; clone size: once; D gene: TRBD1; CDR3 length: 16; CDR3 DNA: TGTGCCAGCGAGGTCGGAGGACAGGGGGTAAACACTGAAGCTTTCTTT; CDR3 protein: CASEVGGQGVNTEAFF
V gene: TRBV19; J gene: TRBJ1-2; clone size: .; D gene: .; CDR3 length: 14; CDR3 DNA: TGTGCCAGTAGACCTGTCGCAGGGAGGGATGGCTACACCTTC; CDR3 protein: CASRPVAGRDGYTF
V gene: TRBV5-1; J gene: TRBJ1-5; clone size: .; D gene: .; CDR3 length: 13; CDR3 DNA: TGCGCCAGCAGCTCCGACATCGATCAGCCCCAGCATTTT; CDR3 protein: CASSSDIDQPQHF
V gene: TRBV20-1; J gene: TRBJ1-2; clone size: .; D gene: .; CDR3 length: 13; CDR3 DNA: TGCAGTGCTAGTAGTGCGGACAGTTATGGCTACACCTTC; CDR3 protein: CSASSADSYGYTF
V gene: TRBV14; J gene: TRBJ2-1; clone size: once; D gene: TRBD2; CDR3 length: 18; CDR3 DNA: TGTGCCAGCAGCCAAGTAACTTCTAGCGGGGGAGCTTACAATGAGCAGTTCTTC; CDR3 protein: CASSQVTSSGGAYNEQFF
V gene: TRBV7-2; J gene: TRBJ2-5; clone size: .; D gene: TRBD2; CDR3 length: 14; CDR3 DNA: TGTGCCAGCAGCTTACGGGGGGGGCAAAAGACCCAGTACTTC; CDR3 protein: CASSLRGGQKTQYF
V gene: TRBV5-1; J gene: TRBJ1-1; clone size: few; D gene: .; CDR3 length: 14; CDR3 DNA: TGCGCCAGCAGCTCTAATCCTGTGAACACTGAAGCTTTCTTT; CDR3 protein: CASSSNPVNTEAFF
V gene: TRBV7-2; J gene: TRBJ2-5; clone size: few; D gene: .; CDR3 length: 15; CDR3 DNA: TGTGCCAGCAGCCCCGGTTCAGGCTTTCAAGAGACCCAGTACTTC; CDR3 protein: CASSPGSGFQETQYF
V gene: TRBV6-5; J gene: TRBJ1-1; clone size: .; D gene: .; CDR3 length: 13; CDR3 DNA: TGTGCCAGCATCGGGAGATGGGGCACTGAAGCTTTCTTT; CDR3 protein: CASIGRWGTEAFF
V gene: TRBV28; J gene: TRBJ1-1; clone size: .; D gene: .; CDR3 length: 12; CDR3 DNA: TGTGCCAGCAGTTTATATGCCAGGGAAGCTTTCTTT; CDR3 protein: CASSLYAREAFF
V gene: TRBV15; J gene: TRBJ1-2; clone size: .; D gene: TRBD1; CDR3 length: 14; CDR3 DNA: TGTGCCACCTCCCCCGACAGGGGAAACTATGGCTACACCTTC; CDR3 protein: CATSPDRGNYGYTF
V gene: TRBV12-3/TRBV12-4; J gene: TRBJ1-3; clone size: .; D gene: .; CDR3 length: 13; CDR3 DNA: TGTGCCAGCAGATTGAGCTCTGGAAACACCATATATTTT; CDR3 protein: CASRLSSGNTIYF
V gene: TRBV6-1; J gene: TRBJ2-5; clone size: .; D gene: .; CDR3 length: 15; CDR3 DNA: TGTGCCAGCAGTGAAGCCGCAGCGACCAAGAGGACCCAGTACTTC; CDR3 protein: CASSEAAATKRTQYF
V gene: TRBV28; J gene: TRBJ1-1; clone size: .; D gene: TRBD1; CDR3 length: 14; CDR3 DNA: TGTGCCAGCCAGGGGGCGCAGTCGAGGGCTGAAGCTTTCTTT; CDR3 protein: CASQGAQSRAEAFF
V gene: TRBV2; J gene: TRBJ1-2; clone size: .; D gene: .; CDR3 length: 15; CDR3 DNA: TGTGCCAGCAGTGAAGGTTGGGGGGGAAGCTATGGCTACACCTTC; CDR3 protein: CASSEGWGGSYGYTF
V gene: TRBV6-1; J gene: TRBJ1-2; clone size: .; D gene: .; CDR3 length: 15; CDR3 DNA: TGTGCCAGCAGTGAAGCGGCGGCGGCTAACTATGGCTACACCTTC; CDR3 protein: CASSEAAAANYGYTF
V gene: TRBV4-1; J gene: TRBJ1-6; clone size: few; D gene: TRBD1; CDR3 length: 16; CDR3 DNA: TGCGCCAGCAGCCAAGATCAAGGACAGGGCTCCTCGGCCCTCCACTTT; CDR3 protein: CASSQDQGQGSSALHF
V gene: TRBV6-5; J gene: TRBJ1-2; clone size: .; D gene: .; CDR3 length: 15; CDR3 DNA: TGTGCCAGCAGTTACTCGACAGGTTCCCCCCTTGGCTACACCTTC; CDR3 protein: CASSYSTGSPLGYTF
V gene: TRBV5-8; J gene: TRBJ2-7; clone size: once; D gene: TRBD1; CDR3 length: 13; CDR3 DNA: TGTGCCAGCAGCCGGGGACAGTCCTACGAGCAGTACTTC; CDR3 protein: CASSRGQSYEQYF
V gene: TRBV7-9; J gene: TRBJ1-4; clone size: .; D gene: .; CDR3 length: 15; CDR3 DNA: TGTGCCAGCAGCTTAGTTTCTAACAGGGACGAAAAACTGTTTTTT; CDR3 protein: CASSLVSNRDEKLFF
V gene: TRBV7-9; J gene: TRBJ1-1; clone size: once; D gene: TRBD1; CDR3 length: 14; CDR3 DNA: TGTGCCAGCACCACCACAGGGGGTGACACTGAAGCTTTCTTT; CDR3 protein: CASTTTGGDTEAFF
V gene: TRBV11-2; J gene: TRBJ1-2; clone size: .; D gene: .; CDR3 length: 14; CDR3 DNA: TGTGCCAGCAGCTACAGGACAGCCTTCTATGGCTACACCTTC; CDR3 protein: CASSYRTAFYGYTF
V gene: TRBV18; J gene: TRBJ1-5; clone size: .; D gene: .; CDR3 length: 15; CDR3 DNA: TGTGCCAGCTCACCTTTCGCGACAGCCAATCAGCCCCAGCATTTT; CDR3 protein: CASSPFATANQPQHF
V gene: TRBV24-1; J gene: TRBJ2-5; clone size: .; D gene: .; CDR3 length: 11; CDR3 DNA: TGTGCCACCAGTGATCGAGAGACCCAGTACTTC; CDR3 protein: CATSDRETQYF
V gene: TRBV7-9; J gene: TRBJ1-6; clone size: .; D gene: .; CDR3 length: 16; CDR3 DNA: TGTGCCAGCAGCTTAGAAGCGGTCAGGGGTGGTTCACCCCTCCACTTT; CDR3 protein: CASSLEAVRGGSPLHF
V gene: TRBV5-5; J gene: TRBJ2-3; clone size: .; D gene: .; CDR3 length: 15; CDR3 DNA: TGTGCCAGCAGCCCCCGCGGGGACAGCACAGATACGCAGTATTTT; CDR3 protein: CASSPRGDSTDTQYF
V gene: TRBV29-1; J gene: TRBJ1-6; clone size: .; D gene: .; CDR3 length: 13; CDR3 DNA: TGCAGCGTTCGGACAGACTATAATTCACCCCTCCACTTT; CDR3 protein: CSVRTDYNSPLHF
V gene: TRBV7-9; J gene: TRBJ2-3; clone size: .; D gene: TRBD2; CDR3 length: 15; CDR3 DNA: TGTGCCAGCAGCCGGACTAGCGGGGGCACAGATACGCAGTATTTT; CDR3 protein: CASSRTSGGTDTQYF
V gene: TRBV7-2; J gene: TRBJ1-5; clone size: .; D gene: .; CDR3 length: 14; CDR3 DNA: TGTGCCAGCAGCTCCCGACGGGGCAATCAGCCCCAGCATTTT; CDR3 protein: CASSSRRGNQPQHF
V gene: TRBV5-6; J gene: TRBJ1-1; clone size: .; D gene: TRBD1; CDR3 length: 13; CDR3 DNA: TGTGCCAGCAGCCCGAGGGGACAGACTCCAGCTTTCTTT; CDR3 protein: CASSPRGQTPAFF